The sequence of this T cell receptor (beta chain) was determined in a study of human T cells and chemical hapten exposure. Ten or more counts support this clonotype. Deletions cut 7 bases from V and 0 bases from J, with 13 bases between. The CDR3 is 16 amino acids. Germline loops: CDR1 SGHVS, CDR2 FNYEAQ. MiXCR, run by TCRdb on the RACE reads, gives a single entry per CDR3 protein. The sample includes 50,000 to 70,000 distinct CDR3 sequences, about an eighth of them seen just once. This sample's time point: patch test 3, about 24 weeks after DPC sensitization. The treatment: therapeutic diphenylcyclopropenone sensitization with weekly scalp DPC.

The material was whole blood, obtained in connection with sensitization to the hapten diphenylcyclopropenone (DPC). The TCR comes from a man aged 25-45 years with alopecia areata. Some clones in this sample may be carry-over from other donors' samples. The J gene is TRBJ2-6, the V gene TRBV7-6, with D possibly TRBD2 on 6 matching bases. The CDR3 loop reads CASTPIGGSGANVLTF. DNA for the CDR3: TGTGCCAGCACGCCCATCGGGGGCTCTGGGGCCAACGTCCTGACTTTC. The complete variable domain, with remaining parts taken from reference TRBV7-6 and TRBJ2-6, reads GAGVSQSPRYKVTKRGQDVALRCDPISGHVSLYWYRQALGQGPEFLTYFNYEAQQDKSGLPNDRFSAERPEGSISTLTIQRTEQRDSAMYRCASTPIGGSGANVLTFGAGSRLTVL.